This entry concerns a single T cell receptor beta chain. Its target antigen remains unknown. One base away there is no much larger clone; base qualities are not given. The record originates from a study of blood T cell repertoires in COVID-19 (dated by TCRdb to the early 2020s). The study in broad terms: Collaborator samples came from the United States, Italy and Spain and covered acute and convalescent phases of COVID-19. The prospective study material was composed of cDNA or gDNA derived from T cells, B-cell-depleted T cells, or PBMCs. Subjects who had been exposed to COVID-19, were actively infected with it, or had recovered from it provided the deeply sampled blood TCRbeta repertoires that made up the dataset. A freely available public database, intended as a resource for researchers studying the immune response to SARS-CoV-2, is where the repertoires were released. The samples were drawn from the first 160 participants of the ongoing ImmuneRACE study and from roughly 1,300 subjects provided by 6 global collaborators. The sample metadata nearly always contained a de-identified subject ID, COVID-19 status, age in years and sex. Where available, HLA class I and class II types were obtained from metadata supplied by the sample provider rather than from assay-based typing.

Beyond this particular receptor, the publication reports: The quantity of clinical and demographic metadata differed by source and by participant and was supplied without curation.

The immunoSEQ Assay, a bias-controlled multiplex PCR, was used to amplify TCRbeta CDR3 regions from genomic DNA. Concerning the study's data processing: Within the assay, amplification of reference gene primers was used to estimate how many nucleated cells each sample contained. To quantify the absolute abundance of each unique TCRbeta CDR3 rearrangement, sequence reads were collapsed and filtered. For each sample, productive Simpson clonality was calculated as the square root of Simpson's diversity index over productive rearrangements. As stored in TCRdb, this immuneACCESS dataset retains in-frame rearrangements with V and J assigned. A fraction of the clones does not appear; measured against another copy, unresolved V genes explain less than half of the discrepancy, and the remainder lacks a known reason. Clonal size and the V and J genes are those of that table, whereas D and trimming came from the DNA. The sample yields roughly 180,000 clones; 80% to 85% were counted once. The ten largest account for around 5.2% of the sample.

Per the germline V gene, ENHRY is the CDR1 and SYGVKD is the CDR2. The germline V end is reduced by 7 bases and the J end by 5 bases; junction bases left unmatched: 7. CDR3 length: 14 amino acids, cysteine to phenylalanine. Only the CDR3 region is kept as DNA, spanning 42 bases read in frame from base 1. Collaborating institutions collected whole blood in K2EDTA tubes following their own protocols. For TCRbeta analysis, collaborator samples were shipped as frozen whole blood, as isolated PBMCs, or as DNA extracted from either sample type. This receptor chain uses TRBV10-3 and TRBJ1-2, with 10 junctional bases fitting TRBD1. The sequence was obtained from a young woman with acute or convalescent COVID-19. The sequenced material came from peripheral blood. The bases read TGTGCCATCATGCCGGACAGGGGGGGATATGGCTACACCTTC. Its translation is CAIMPDRGGYGYTF.